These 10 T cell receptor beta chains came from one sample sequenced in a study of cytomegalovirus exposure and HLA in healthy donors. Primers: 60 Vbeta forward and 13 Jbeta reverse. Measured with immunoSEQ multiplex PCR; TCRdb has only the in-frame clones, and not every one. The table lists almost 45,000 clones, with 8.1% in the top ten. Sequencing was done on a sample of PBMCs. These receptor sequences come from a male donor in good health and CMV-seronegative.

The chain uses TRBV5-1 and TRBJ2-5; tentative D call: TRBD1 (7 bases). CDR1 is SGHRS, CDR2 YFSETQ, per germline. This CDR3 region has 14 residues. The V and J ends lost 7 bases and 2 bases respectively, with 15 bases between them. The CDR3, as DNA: TGCGCCAGCGCAGGGGGTCGGGGGCAAGAGACCCAGTACTTC. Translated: CASAGGRGQETQYF.

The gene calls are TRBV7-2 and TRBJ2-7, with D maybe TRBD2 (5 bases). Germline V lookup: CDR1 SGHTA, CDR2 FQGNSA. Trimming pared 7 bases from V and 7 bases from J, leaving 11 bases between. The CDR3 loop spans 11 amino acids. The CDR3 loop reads CASTQRVEQYF. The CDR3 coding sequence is TGTGCCAGCACTCAGAGGGTAGAGCAGTACTTC.

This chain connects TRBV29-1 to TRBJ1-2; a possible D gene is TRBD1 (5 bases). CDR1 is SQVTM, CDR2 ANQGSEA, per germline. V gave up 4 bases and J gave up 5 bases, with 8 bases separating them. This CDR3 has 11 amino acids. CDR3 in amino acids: CSVAQAYGYTF. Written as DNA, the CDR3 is TGCAGCGTTGCACAGGCGTATGGCTACACCTTC.

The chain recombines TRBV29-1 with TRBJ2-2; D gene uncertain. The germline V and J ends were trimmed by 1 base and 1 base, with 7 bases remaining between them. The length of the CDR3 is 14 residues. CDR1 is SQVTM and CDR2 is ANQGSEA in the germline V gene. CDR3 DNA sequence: TGCAGCGTTGAAGTGGCAGAGAACACCGGGGAGCTGTTTTTT. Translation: CSVEVAENTGELFF.

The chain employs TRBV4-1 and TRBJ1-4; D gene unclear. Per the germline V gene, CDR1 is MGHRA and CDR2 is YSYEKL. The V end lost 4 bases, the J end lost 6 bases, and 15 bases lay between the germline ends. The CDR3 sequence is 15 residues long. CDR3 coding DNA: TGCGCCAGCAGCCGTGGCGAACAGTGGGATGAAAAACTGTTTTTT. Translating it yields CASSRGEQWDEKLFF.

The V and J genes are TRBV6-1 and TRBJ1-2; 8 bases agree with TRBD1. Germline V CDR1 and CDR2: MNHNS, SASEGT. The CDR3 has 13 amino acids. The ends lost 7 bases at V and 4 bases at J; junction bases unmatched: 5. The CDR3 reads CASTQGTGYGYTF. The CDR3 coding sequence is TGTGCCAGCACCCAAGGGACAGGCTATGGCTACACCTTC.

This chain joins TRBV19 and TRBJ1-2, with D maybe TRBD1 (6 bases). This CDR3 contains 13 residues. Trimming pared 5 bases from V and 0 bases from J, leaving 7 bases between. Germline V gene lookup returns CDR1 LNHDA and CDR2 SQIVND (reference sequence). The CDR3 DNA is TGTGCCAGTAGTCAGGGGCCTAACTATGGCTACACCTTC. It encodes CASSQGPNYGYTF.

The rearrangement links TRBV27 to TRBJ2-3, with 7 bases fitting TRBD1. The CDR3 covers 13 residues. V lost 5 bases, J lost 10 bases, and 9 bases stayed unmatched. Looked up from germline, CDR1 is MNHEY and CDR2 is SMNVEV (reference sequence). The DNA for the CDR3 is TGTGCCAGCAGTACGACGGCCGGGACAGCGCAGTATTTT. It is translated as CASSTTAGTAQYF.

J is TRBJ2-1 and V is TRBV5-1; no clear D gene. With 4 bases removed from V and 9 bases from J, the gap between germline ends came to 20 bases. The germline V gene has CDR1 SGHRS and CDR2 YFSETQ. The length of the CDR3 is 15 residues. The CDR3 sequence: CASSPRGPQNIEQFF. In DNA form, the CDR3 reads TGCGCCAGCAGCCCTAGAGGTCCTCAAAACATTGAGCAGTTCTTC.

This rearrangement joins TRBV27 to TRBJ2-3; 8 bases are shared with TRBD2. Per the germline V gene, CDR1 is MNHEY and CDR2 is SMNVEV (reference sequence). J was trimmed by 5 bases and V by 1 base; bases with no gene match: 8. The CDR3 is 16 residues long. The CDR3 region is CASSLYRAGAVDTQYF. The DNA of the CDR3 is TGTGCCAGCAGTTTATATCGAGCGGGAGCTGTAGATACGCAGTATTTT.